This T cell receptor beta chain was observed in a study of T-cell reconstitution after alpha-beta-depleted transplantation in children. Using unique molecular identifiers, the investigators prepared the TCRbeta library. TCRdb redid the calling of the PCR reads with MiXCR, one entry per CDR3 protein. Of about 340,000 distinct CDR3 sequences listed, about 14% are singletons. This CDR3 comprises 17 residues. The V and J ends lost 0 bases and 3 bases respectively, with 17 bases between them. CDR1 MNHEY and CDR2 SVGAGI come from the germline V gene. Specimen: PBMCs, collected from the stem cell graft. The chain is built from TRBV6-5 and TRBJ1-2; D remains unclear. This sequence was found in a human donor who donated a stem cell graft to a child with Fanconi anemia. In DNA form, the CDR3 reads TGTGCCAGCAGTTACTCCCTCACGAGGGCATTGCACTATGGCTACACCTTC. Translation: CASSYSLTRALHYGYTF.